This note documents a single TCR beta chain sequence. These data are taken from a study of blood T cell repertoires in COVID-19. Study at large: Collection of acute and convalescent COVID-19 samples took place in the United States, Italy and Spain.

Authors' processing steps: Amplification with reference gene primers provided the estimates of nucleated cell counts. TCRdb keeps only in-frame clones here, not all; method: immunoSEQ multiplex PCR. V and J calls and clone size are given by that table; D and trimming were obtained from the DNA. The sample consists of around 140,000 clones, approximately 87% of them appearing once. Across about 22 US areas, participants ranged in age from about 18 to 90 years. Either two negative PCRs, clearance, or symptom resolution qualified Cohort 3 donors as recovered. Trimming left V 1 base short and J 2 bases short, with 9 bases between. CDR1 and CDR2 from the germline V gene are SGHRS and YFSETQ. The CDR3 runs to 15 residues.

Specimen: PBMCs or T cells enriched from blood (not recorded which). This receptor was identified in a man aged 60 to 75 who had recovered from COVID-19. J is TRBJ2-2 and V is TRBV5-1, with D possibly TRBD2 on 5 matching bases. The CDR3 loop is CASSLKSGNTGELFF. The CDR3 DNA sequence: TGCGCCAGCAGCTTGAAAAGCGGAAACACCGGGGAGCTGTTTTTT.